The sequence of this T cell receptor beta chain was determined in a study of PD-L1 blockade in urothelial cancer. Background on the study: In terms of prior chemotherapy, patients had received 0 to 3 regimens.

J was trimmed by 0 bases and V by 5 bases; bases with no gene match: 6. CDR3 length equals 15 residues. In germline, CDR1 is SGHVS, CDR2 FQNEAQ. Some clones are missing from TCRdb's copy, which holds only in-frame ones; the method was immunoSEQ multiplex PCR. The sample has around 45,000 clones; 83% are singletons. Described time point: peripheral blood 6 weeks after treatment start. This specimen consisted of PBMCs, obtained around atezolizumab (anti-PD-L1) treatment. The genes are TRBV7-8 and TRBJ1-1; 7 bases are a match to TRBD1. The receptor was derived from a man between 60 and 75 years old with urothelial cancer. CDR3 loop: CASSQGQLMNTEAFF. CDR3 nucleotides: TGTGCCAGCAGCCAGGGACAGCTAATGAACACTGAAGCTTTCTTT. Supplemented by reference TRBV7-8 and TRBJ1-1, the full variable domain reads GAGVSQSPRYKVAKRGQDVALRCDPISGHVSLFWYQQALGQGPEFLTYFQNEAQLDKSGLPSDRFFAERPEGSVSTLKIQRTQQEDSAVYLCASSQGQLMNTEAFFGQGTRLTVV.